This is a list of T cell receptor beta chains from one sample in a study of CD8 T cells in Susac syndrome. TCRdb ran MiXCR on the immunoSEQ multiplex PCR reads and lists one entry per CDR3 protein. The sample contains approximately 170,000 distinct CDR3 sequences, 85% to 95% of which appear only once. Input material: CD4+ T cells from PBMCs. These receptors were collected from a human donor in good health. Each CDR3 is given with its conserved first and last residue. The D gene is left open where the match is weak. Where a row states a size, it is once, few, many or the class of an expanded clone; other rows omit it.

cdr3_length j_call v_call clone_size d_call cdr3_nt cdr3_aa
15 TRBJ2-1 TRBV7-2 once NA TGTGCCAGCAGCCCCCGTGGGGGCGGGTACAATGAGCAGTTCTTC CASSPRGGGYNEQFF
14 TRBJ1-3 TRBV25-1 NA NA TGTGCCAGCAGTGAATATGGGATAGGAGACACCATATATTTT CASSEYGIGDTIYF
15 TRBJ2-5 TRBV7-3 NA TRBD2 TGTGCCAGCAGCTTAAGGCCAGCGGGGGTGGAGACCCAGTACTTC CASSLRPAGVETQYF
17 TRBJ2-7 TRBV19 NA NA TGTGCCAGTAGTATAGGATGGTCAACCGGTGGGGTATACGAGCAGTACTTC CASSIGWSTGGVYEQYF
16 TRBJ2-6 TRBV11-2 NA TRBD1 TGTGCCAGCAGCCTACAGGGGGCCTCTGGGGCCAACGTCCTGACTTTC CASSLQGASGANVLTF
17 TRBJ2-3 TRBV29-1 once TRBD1 TGCAGCGTTGTGCGGAACTTGGGACAGGGGTTCACAGATACGCAGTATTTT CSVVRNLGQGFTDTQYF
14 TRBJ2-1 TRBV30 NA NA TGTGCCTGGAGTGCACTAGACCCTAGGGGTGAGCAGTTCTTC CAWSALDPRGEQFF
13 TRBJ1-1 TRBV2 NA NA TGTGCCAGCAGTGATGTAGGGCCAGCTGAAGCTTTCTTT CASSDVGPAEAFF
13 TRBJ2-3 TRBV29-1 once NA TGCAGCGTTGAAAAAGGGGAGGCAGATACGCAGTATTTT CSVEKGEADTQYF
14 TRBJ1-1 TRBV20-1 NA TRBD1 TGCAGTGCTAAAAAATCCGGGACAGGGGGCCAAGATTTCTTT CSAKKSGTGGQDFF
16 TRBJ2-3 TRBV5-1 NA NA TGCGCCAGCAGCCCCGGACTGGATAGTAGCACAGATACGCAGTATTTT CASSPGLDSSTDTQYF
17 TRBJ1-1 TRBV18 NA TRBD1 TGTGCCAGCTCACCACTTGCGACAGTAACAGGGGTAACTGAAGCTTTCTTT CASSPLATVTGVTEAFF
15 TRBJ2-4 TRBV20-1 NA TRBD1 TGCAGTGCTAGCCAGGGGGCGCCAGGAGTAAACATTCAGTACTTC CSASQGAPGVNIQYF
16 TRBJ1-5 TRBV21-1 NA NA TGTGCCAGCAGCAAAGTCCGGGACAGGGGGCATCAGCCCCAGCATTTT CASSKVRDRGHQPQHF
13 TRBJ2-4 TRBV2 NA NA TGTGCCAGCAGTGCTTCGGGGGACAACATTCAGTACTTC CASSASGDNIQYF
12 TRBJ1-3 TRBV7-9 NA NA TGTGCCAGCAGCCCCGGTTCAGGCACCATATATTTT CASSPGSGTIYF
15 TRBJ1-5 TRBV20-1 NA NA TGCAGTGCTAGAGATCCGGTTTCGGGGAATCAGCCCCAGCATTTT CSARDPVSGNQPQHF
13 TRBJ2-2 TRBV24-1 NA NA TGTGCCACCAGTGGAGGTTACACCGGGGAGCTGTTTTTT CATSGGYTGELFF
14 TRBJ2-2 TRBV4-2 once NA TGTGCCAGCAGGGCTCTAGAAAACACCGGGGAGCTGTTTTTT CASRALENTGELFF
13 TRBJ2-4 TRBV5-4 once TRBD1 TGTGCCAGCAGCTTGGCGGACAGGGGGCGCAAGTACTTC CASSLADRGRKYF
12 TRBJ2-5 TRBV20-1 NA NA TGCAGTGCTAGTCCTGGGGTAGAGACCCAGTACTTC CSASPGVETQYF
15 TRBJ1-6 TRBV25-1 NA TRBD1 TGTGCCAGCGCGGACAGGGCCCGGGGCCATTCACCCCTCCACTTT CASADRARGHSPLHF
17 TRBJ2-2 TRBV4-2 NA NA TGTGCCAGCAGCCAAGAGGTACAGAAACCTAACACCGGGGAGCTGTTTTTT CASSQEVQKPNTGELFF
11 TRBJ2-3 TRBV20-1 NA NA TGCAGTGCCCAGGGCCCAGATACGCAGTATTTT CSAQGPDTQYF
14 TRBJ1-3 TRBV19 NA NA TGTGCCACATTCGCAGGTTCCTCTGGAAACACCATATATTTT CATFAGSSGNTIYF
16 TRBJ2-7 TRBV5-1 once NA TGCGCCAGCAGCTTGGCCTCACAGAACGGACTCTACGAGCAGTACTTC CASSLASQNGLYEQYF
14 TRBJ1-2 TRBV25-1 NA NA TGTGCCAGCAGTGGCTACAGTGAGAACTATGGCTACACCTTC CASSGYSENYGYTF
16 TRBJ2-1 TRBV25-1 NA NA TGTGCCAGCAGTGAACTCAGCGGGTCGGGAAGCAATGAGCAGTTCTTC CASSELSGSGSNEQFF
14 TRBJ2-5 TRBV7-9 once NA TGTGCCAGCAGCGTCGGAGGGGGCGCGGGGGCCCAGTACTTC CASSVGGGAGAQYF
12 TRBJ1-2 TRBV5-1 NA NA TGCGCCAGCAGCTTGGACAGTGGGGGCTACACCTTC CASSLDSGGYTF
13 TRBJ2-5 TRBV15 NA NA TGTGCCACCAGCAGAGATTATCGGGAGACCCAGTACTTC CATSRDYRETQYF
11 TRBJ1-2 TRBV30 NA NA TGTGCTTTCGACAGGATCTATGGCTACACCTTC CAFDRIYGYTF
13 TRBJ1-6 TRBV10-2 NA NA TGCGCCAGCAGAGTGCCCGACGGGTCACCCCTCCACTTT CASRVPDGSPLHF
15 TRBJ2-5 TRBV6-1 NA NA TGTGCCAGCAGTGAAGTTCGTGCAAGGAGGGAGACCCAGTACTTC CASSEVRARRETQYF
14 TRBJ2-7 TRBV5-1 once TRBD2 TGCGCCAGCAGCGGCGGGGGGAGCTCCTACGAGCAGTACTTC CASSGGGSSYEQYF
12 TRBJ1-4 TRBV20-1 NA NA TGCAGTGTGAGGGTGGTCGATGAAAAACTGTTTTTT CSVRVVDEKLFF
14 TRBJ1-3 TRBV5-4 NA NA TGTGCCAGCAGCTCGGGCGCCACCCGTCGGGACATATATTTT CASSSGATRRDIYF
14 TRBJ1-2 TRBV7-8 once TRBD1 TGTGCCAGCAGCTTCTCGGGACAGCCCTATGGCTACACCTTC CASSFSGQPYGYTF
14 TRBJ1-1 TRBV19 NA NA TGTGCCAGTAGCCAGCCGGGTAGAGGGACTGAAGCTTTCTTT CASSQPGRGTEAFF
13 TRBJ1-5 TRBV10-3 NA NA TGTGCCATCAGTGAGCTAGGGGATCAGCCCCAGCATTTT CAISELGDQPQHF
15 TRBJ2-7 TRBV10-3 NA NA TGTGCCATCAGTGAGTCGAAGGGGGGACGCTACGAGCAGTACTTC CAISESKGGRYEQYF
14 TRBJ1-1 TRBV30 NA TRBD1 TGTGCCTGGAGCCGGACAGGCGTGAACACTGAAGCTTTCTTT CAWSRTGVNTEAFF
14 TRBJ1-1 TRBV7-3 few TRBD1 TGTGCCAGCAGCTCCGGGACAGCTAACACTGAAGCTTTCTTT CASSSGTANTEAFF
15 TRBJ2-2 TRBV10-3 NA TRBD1 TGTGCCATCAGGGGACAGGGATCGAACACCGGGGAGCTGTTTTTT CAIRGQGSNTGELFF
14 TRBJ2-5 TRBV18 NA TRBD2 TGTGCCAGCTCTTCCCAGCGGGGGCGAGAGACCCAGTACTTC CASSSQRGRETQYF
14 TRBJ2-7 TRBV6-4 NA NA TGTGCCAGCAGCCCGGAACACACCGGCTACGAGCAGTACTTC CASSPEHTGYEQYF
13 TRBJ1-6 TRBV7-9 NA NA TGTGCCAGCAGCGGGAGAGGGTATTCACCCCTCCACTTT CASSGRGYSPLHF
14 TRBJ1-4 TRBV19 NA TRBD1 TGTGCCAGTAGTGCGGGACAGGGGGATGAAAAACTGTTTTTT CASSAGQGDEKLFF
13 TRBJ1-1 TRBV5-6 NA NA TGTGCCAGCAGCTGGTTCAGTGACACTGAAGCTTTCTTT CASSWFSDTEAFF